This T cell receptor beta chain was retrieved from a study of T cell responses to AZD1222 COVID-19 vaccine. On the study more broadly: Second-dose timings of about 4 or about 12 weeks were pooled.

The study's findings and limits: Baseline seropositivity characterized only a handful of AZD1222 recipients.

Using immunoSEQ multiplex PCR, the repertoire was profiled, and TCRdb retains in-frame clones only, with some absent. The table lists 95,000 to 150,000 clones, roughly 90% of them singletons, with roughly 13% in the top ten. Of note for this clone: What it recognizes is unknown.

Germline CDR1 and CDR2: ENHRY and SYGVKD. The CDR3 has 17 residues. With 1 base removed from V and 6 bases from J, the gap between germline ends came to 16 bases. The TCR comes from an adult in good health. The source material was peripheral blood, sampled on day 0 of AZD1222 vaccination. The chain carries TRBV10-3 and TRBJ1-6; possibly TRBD1 for D (5 bases). The CDR3 is CAISEFRQQGGNSPLHF. CDR3 in DNA: TGTGCCATCAGTGAGTTCCGACAGCAGGGAGGTAATTCACCCCTCCACTTT.